Listed here is a single T cell receptor beta chain. These data belong to a study of blood T cell repertoires in COVID-19. Background on the study: Nucleic acid was either cDNA or gDNA, and it came from T cells, B-cell-depleted T cells, or PBMCs.

The CDR3 spans 13 residues. CDR1 SGHNT and CDR2 YENEEA come from the germline V gene. The V gene end was trimmed by 5 bases and the J gene end by 3 bases; junction bases not matched to a gene: 4. How the authors handled the data: Estimates of nucleated cell counts were drawn from the amplification of reference gene primers. This table comes from immunoSEQ multiplex PCR, and its TCRdb copy is limited to in-frame clones, with some not included. That table is the source of V, J and clone size, and D and trimming were worked out from the DNA. This table has more than 10,000 clones, 65% to 90% appearing once.

The source material was peripheral blood. The sequence was collected from a middle-aged man with active or convalescent COVID-19. V usage is TRBV11-3 and J usage is TRBJ2-7, with 7 bases fitting TRBD1. The CDR3 reads CASSLGQYYEQYF. In DNA form, the CDR3 reads TGTGCCAGCAGCCTGGGACAGTACTACGAGCAGTACTTC.